These 24 T cell receptor beta chains originate from one sample sequenced in a study of breast tumors, draining lymph nodes, adjacent tissues (dated by TCRdb to the mid-2010s). Lymph node samples came from the axillary draining lymph nodes of breast cancer patients. The library was prepared using multiplex PCR. For sequencing, an Illumina HiSeq 2000 was employed. In TCRdb, the public reads were trimmed at Q25 with fastp and aligned with MiXCR, with productive beta chains retained. Rows merge per CDR3 protein into single entries with the most common DNA and genes. The sample records approximately 280,000 distinct CDR3 sequences, 30% of which are singletons. The top ten clonotypes cover roughly 1.1% of the sample. The sequenced sample was axillary lymph node tissue. The origin of the receptors is a female donor with breast cancer. Some clones in this sample may be carry-over from other donors' samples.

The chain is built from TRBV10-2 and TRBJ2-5, with D possibly being TRBD1 or TRBD2 (6 bases each). Germline V gene data show CDR1 as WSHSY and CDR2 as SAAADI. The V end was cut by 6 bases, the J end by 0 bases, with 20 bases between. The CDR3 contains 17 residues. For the CDR3, the DNA is TGCGCCAGCAGAGGGGGGCTCGGGGGCCGTGACCAAGAGACCCAGTACTTC. It is translated as CASRGGLGGRDQETQYF.

This clonotype was seen ten or more times. The chain recombines TRBV11-2 with TRBJ1-6; D possibly corresponds to TRBD1 (6 bases). Germline CDR1 reads SGHAT; CDR2 reads FQNNGV. Trimming took off 3 bases at V and 5 bases at J, with 11 bases between the two ends. This CDR3 comprises 15 residues. The CDR3, as DNA: TGTGCCAGCAGCTTGCAGGGGAGGAATAATTCACCCCTCCACTTT. Protein product: CASSLQGRNNSPLHF.

This clonotype was counted ten times or more. The junction departs from the called germline gene at one end, perhaps through a read error. The chain employs TRBV30 and TRBJ2-7; D gene uncertain. The CDR3 consists of 11 residues. Germline CDR1 is GTSNPN and CDR2 is SVGIG (reference sequence). The CDR3 region has the DNA TGTGCCTGGAGTGTCAGTAGAATGCTGTCCTTC. Its translation: CAWSVSRMLSF.

A remark on this clonotype: At one boundary the junction diverges from the germline segment, which might be a read error. The chain links TRBV10-1 to TRBJ1-4; 7 bases are a match to TRBD1. Germline V gives CDR1 WNHNN, CDR2 SYGVQD (reference sequence). The CDR3 extends over 13 amino acids. The CDR3 region has the DNA TGTGCCATCGCATACAGGGGAGGAGAAAAACTGTTTTTT. Encoded protein: CAIAYRGGEKLFF.

Only a few counts were recorded for this clonotype. The chain links TRBV6-2 or TRBV6-3 to TRBJ1-2; the match to TRBD1 covers 7 bases. Germline values: CDR1 MNHEY, CDR2 SVGEGT. The CDR3 consists of 14 residues. The ends lost 0 bases at V and 6 bases at J; junction bases unmatched: 4. The CDR3: CASSYSQQGNGYTF. The CDR3 DNA sequence: TGTGCCAGCAGTTACTCACAACAGGGGAATGGCTACACCTTC.

This clonotype was counted many times. The genes are TRBV20-1 and TRBJ1-6, with D tentatively TRBD1 (6 bases). The germline V and J ends were trimmed by 0 bases and 11 bases, with 17 bases remaining between them. Germline CDR1 is DFQATT and CDR2 is SNEGSKA (reference sequence). The CDR3 totals 15 residues. CDR3 sequence reads: CSAREGAGVYPPLHF. CDR3 coding DNA: TGCAGTGCTAGAGAGGGGGCAGGGGTTTATCCACCCCTCCACTTT.

Of note for this clonotype: Mismatch with germline at one junction end may stem from a read error. The chain joins TRBV25-1 to TRBJ2-3; TRBD1 matches 7 bases. The CDR3 has 15 amino acids. Germline lookup yields CDR1 MGHDK and CDR2 SYGVNS. The CDR3 sequence: CASNRTGAPTDAQYF. CDR3 in DNA: TGTGCCAGCAATAGAACAGGGGCGCCCACAGATGCGCAGTATTTT.

The chain recombines TRBV6-1 with TRBJ1-1; a weak D match, TRBD1 (5 bases). Trimming took 4 bases from V and 3 from J, leaving 9 bases between them. The germline V gene encodes CDR1 MNHNS and CDR2 SASEGT. The length of the CDR3 is 13 residues. The DNA for the CDR3 is TGTGCCAGCAGTGGTAGACAGTACACTGAAGCTTTCTTT. Its protein product is CASSGRQYTEAFF.

Note on this clonotype: A much larger clone differs by one base, so this may be a read error. The final CDR3 position lacks the conserved phenylalanine or tryptophan, pointing to a likely read error. The chain carries TRBV6-1 and TRBJ2-5; D is possibly TRBD1 (6 bases). The germline V gene has CDR1 MNHNS and CDR2 SASEGT. Trimming removed 7 bases from V and 3 bases from J, with 12 bases in between. The CDR3 runs to 13 residues. Here the CDR3 reads CASTRQDKETQYV. DNA for the CDR3: TGTGCCAGCACTAGACAGGATAAAGAGACCCAGTACGTC.

The J gene is TRBJ2-5, the V gene TRBV19; no firm D call. The ends were cut back, 7 bases at V and 4 bases at J, with 13 bases in the middle. The length of the CDR3 is 13 residues. Germline V CDR1 and CDR2: LNHDA, SQIVND (reference sequence). CDR3 DNA sequence: TGTGCCAGTAAAGGCGAGAGAAGAGAGACCCAGTACTTC. Its protein product is CASKGERRETQYF.

This clonotype has just a few counts. V is TRBV18 and J is TRBJ2-3; perhaps TRBD2 as D (5 bases). Germline CDR1 and CDR2: KGHSH and LQKENI. There are 14 residues in the CDR3. V was trimmed by 1 base and J by 2 bases, leaving 7 bases between them. CDR3 protein: CASSPRGVTDTQYF. The CDR3 bases are TGTGCCAGCTCACCACGGGGAGTCACAGATACGCAGTATTTT.

With regard to this clonotype: A much larger clone differs by one base, so this may be a read error. The rearrangement uses TRBV5-4 and TRBJ2-7; D perhaps matches TRBD1 (5 bases). This CDR3 has 15 amino acids. V was clipped by 0 bases and J by 2 bases, with 12 bases between them. Germline V CDR1 and CDR2: SGHNT, YYREEE (reference sequence). The CDR3 protein is CASSLVAVGPYEQYF. CDR3 DNA: TGTGCCAGCAGCTTGGTGGCCGTGGGGCCCTACGAGCAGTACTTC.

About this clonotype itself: A single base separates this from a much larger clone, so it may be a read error. The rearrangement uses TRBV6-6 and TRBJ1-2; no firm D call. V lost 5 bases and J lost 3, with 16 bases in between. Looked up from germline, CDR1 is MNHNY and CDR2 is SVGAGI (reference sequence). The CDR3 extends over 15 amino acids. The CDR3 region has the DNA TGTGCCAGCAGTGAAACACTCTTAGCTGACTATGGCTACACCTTC. The encoded protein is CASSETLLADYGYTF.

To note about this clonotype: Possible read error: a much larger clone is one base away. Here the CDR3 reads CSARVRGGTGSYEQYF. The CDR3, as DNA: TGCAGTGCTAGAGTCCGCGGGGGAACGGGCTCCTACGAGCAGTACTTC. The chain uses TRBV20-1 and TRBJ2-7, with 7 bases aligning to TRBD2. CDR1 is DFQATT and CDR2 is SNEGSKA in the germline V gene (reference sequence). Unmatched junction bases numbered 9, after V lost 1 base and J lost 0 bases. The CDR3 has 16 amino acids.

In this sample, this clonotype turned up many times. The J gene is TRBJ2-2, the V gene TRBV4-1, with 7 nucleotides matching TRBD1. After removal of 4 bases from V and 0 bases from J, the junction contained 5 bases not matched to a gene. Per the germline V gene, CDR1 is MGHRA and CDR2 is YSYEKL. There are 16 residues in the CDR3. Here the CDR3 DNA reads TGCGCCAGCAGCCGAGGGACAGCTTCGAACACCGGGGAGCTGTTTTTT. Protein: CASSRGTASNTGELFF.

Worth noting for this clonotype: Without the conserved terminal phenylalanine or tryptophan, this CDR3 likely stems from a read error. V usage is TRBV20-1 and J usage is TRBJ1-3; tentatively, D is TRBD1 (6 bases). Germline V lookup: CDR1 DFQATT, CDR2 SNEGSKA (reference sequence). The CDR3 loop spans 14 amino acids. The CDR3 region has the DNA TGCAGTGCTAGTTCAACAGGGCCTGGAACCACCATATATCTT. Translating it yields CSASSTGPGTTIYL.

The chain employs TRBV6-2 or TRBV6-3 and TRBJ1-5; TRBD1 agrees at 7 bases. The CDR3 contains 15 residues. Trimming removed 11 bases from V and 4 bases from J; junction bases left unmatched: 14. The germline V gene encodes CDR1 MNHEY and CDR2 SVGEGT. The CDR3 loop is CAGTKRGLGNQPQHF. CDR3 DNA sequence: TGTGCCGGCACTAAAAGGGGGCTGGGGAATCAGCCCCAGCATTTT.

On this clonotype: A much larger clone is a single base away; this may be a read error. This rearrangement joins TRBV4-1 to TRBJ2-5; D is unclear. The CDR3 runs to 13 residues. Per germline, CDR1 MGHRA and CDR2 YSYEKL. CDR3 DNA sequence: TGCGCCAGCAGCCAAGGTCCCCAAGAGGCCCAGTACTTC. Its protein product is CASSQGPQEAQYF.

In the case of this clonotype: Just one base apart from a much larger clone, this may be a read error. The chain employs TRBV11-3 and TRBJ2-5, with D perhaps TRBD1 (6 bases). Germline V gene lookup returns CDR1 SGHNT and CDR2 YENEEA. This CDR3 contains 11 residues. The CDR3 protein is CASSHRETLYF. The CDR3 DNA reads TGTGCCAGCAGCCACAGGGAGACCCTGTACTTC.

The CDR3 sequence is CASRTNFEATDTQYF. CDR3 coding DNA: TGTGCCAGCAGGACCAACTTCGAGGCCACAGATACGCAGTATTTT. The chain recombines TRBV6-2 or TRBV6-3 with TRBJ2-3, with D uncertain. V lost 6 bases to trimming and J lost 2 bases, with 15 bases between them. This CDR3 is 15 amino acids long. Per the germline V gene, CDR1 is MNHEY and CDR2 is SVGEGT.

This clonotype was seen ten or more times. The chain couples TRBV10-2 to TRBJ1-2; D possibly corresponds to TRBD1 (5 bases). The germline CDR1 and CDR2 sequences are WSHSY and SAAADI. V lost 6 bases to trimming and J lost 6 bases, with 23 bases between them. This CDR3 has 16 residues. The CDR3 region has the DNA TGCGCCAGCAGCCTTCTTTTGCAGGGCCCTTTTAATGGCTACACCTTC. It translates to CASSLLLQGPFNGYTF.

This clonotype has only one observation. The chain couples TRBV5-1 to TRBJ2-5, with D perhaps TRBD2 (6 bases). Germline V gene sequence: CDR1 SGHRS, CDR2 YFSETQ. V was cut by 4 bases and J by 8 bases, with 18 bases left in between. The CDR3 runs 14 residues. The chain's CDR3 is CASSPGWGGDTQYF. DNA of the CDR3: TGCGCCAGCAGCCCGGGGTGGGGCGGGGACACCCAGTACTTC.

This clonotype was picked up many times. The J gene is TRBJ2-7, the V gene TRBV5-8, with TRBD1 matching 7 bases. The germline gives CDR1 SGHTS, CDR2 YDEGEE. The CDR3 runs to 13 residues. The ends lost 4 bases at V and 5 bases at J; junction bases unmatched: 6. DNA of the CDR3: TGTGCCAGCAGCCTGACAGGGTACGACGAGCAGTACTTC. This codes for CASSLTGYDEQYF.

This clonotype was observed a single time. This could be a read error, since a much larger clone is one nucleotide away. The J gene is TRBJ2-5, the V gene TRBV11-3; TRBD1 might be the D (6 bases). CDR3 size: 14 residues. Germline V CDR1 and CDR2: SGHNT, YENEEA. The V end was cut by 0 bases, the J end by 4 bases, with 9 bases between. The CDR3: CASSLETGPETQYF. CDR3 sequence (DNA): TGTGCCAGCAGCTTAGAAACAGGGCCAGAGACCCAGTACTTC.